What follows are 20 T cell receptor beta chains derived from one specimen sequenced in a study of cytomegalovirus exposure and HLA in healthy donors (dated 2017 in TCRdb). To prepare the library, the immunoSEQ multiplex PCR assay was applied. For the multiplex PCR, a mixture combining 60 forward primers for TCR Vbeta segments and 13 reverse primers for TCR Jbeta segments was used. TCRdb re-hosts the immuneACCESS table, in-frame sequences only. Its copies lack some clones; in the studies checked, an unresolved V gene accounts for under half of them, and the cause for the rest is not known. For this sample there are 120,000 to 150,000 clones; 65% to 80% appear just once. The ten largest clonotypes hold over 1% of the sample. Sequences were obtained from PBMCs. The origin of the receptors is a male donor in good health and CMV-seropositive.

DNA of the CDR3: TGCGCCAGCAGCTCTTGGATCAGGGGCTTCGAGTATGGCTACACCTTC. It encodes CASSSWIRGFEYGYTF. This chain connects TRBV5-1 to TRBJ1-2, with D maybe TRBD1 (6 bases). This CDR3 comprises 16 residues. From germline, CDR1 is SGHRS and CDR2 YFSETQ. V was clipped by 3 bases and J by 5 bases, with 20 bases between them.

V and J are TRBV7-8 and TRBJ1-5; D is possibly TRBD1 (6 bases). V lost 5 bases, J lost 7 bases, and 18 bases lay in between. The CDR3 length is 15 residues. Germline V lookup: CDR1 SGHVS, CDR2 FQNEAQ. The CDR3 nucleotides read TGTGCCAGCAGCCCGCAGGGGCTCCGCGTCCAGCCCCAGCATTTT. Its translation: CASSPQGLRVQPQHF.

The rearrangement joins TRBV11-2 to TRBJ2-7, with 8 positions matching TRBD2. The CDR3 covers 19 residues. Germline CDR1 reads SGHAT; CDR2 reads FQNNGV. V shed 1 base, J shed 0 bases, and the junction held 14 bases outside the gene matches. CDR3 sequence: CASSLALGTRFSHSYEQYF. In DNA form, the CDR3 reads TGTGCCAGCAGCTTAGCCCTAGGGACTAGATTTTCCCACTCCTACGAGCAGTACTTC.

The chain has TRBV18 and TRBJ2-5, with TRBD1 matching 7 bases. The CDR3 has 15 residues. Trimming removed 2 bases from V and 4 bases from J; junction bases left unmatched: 7. The germline CDR1 and CDR2 sequences are KGHSH and LQKENI. Here the CDR3 DNA reads TGTGCCAGCTCACCATCGGGACAGTGGGCAGAGACCCAGTACTTC. This translates into CASSPSGQWAETQYF.

The rearrangement joins TRBV7-9 to TRBJ2-7; 9 positions match TRBD1. In germline, CDR1 is SEHNR, CDR2 FQNEAQ (reference sequence). Losses at the gene ends were 5 bases for V and 2 bases for J; bases not matched to a gene: 4. The CDR3 consists of 14 residues. CDR3 region: CASSGQGLTYEQYF. The CDR3 region has the DNA TGTGCCAGCAGCGGACAGGGGCTAACCTACGAGCAGTACTTC.

V is TRBV6-1 and J is TRBJ2-7; 7 positions agree with TRBD2. The V segment lost 1 base and the J segment 2 bases; nucleotides outside the gene matches: 5. This CDR3 spans 15 amino acids. CDR1 and CDR2 (germline): MNHNS, SASEGT. DNA of the CDR3: TGTGCCAGCAGTGAAGGGGGGGGGTTGCCCTACGAGCAGTACTTC. Its translation is CASSEGGGLPYEQYF.

The V call is TRBV5-6, the J call TRBJ2-1, with 9 bases fitting TRBD2. The J segment lost 9 bases and the V segment lost 6 bases, leaving 16 bases of the junction unmatched. Germline CDR1 is SGHDT and CDR2 is YYEEEE. CDR3 length: 16 amino acids. CDR3 DNA: TGTGCCAGCATGGGTGCTAGCGGGATCTCGGAAGTTGAGCAGTTCTTC. This translates into CASMGASGISEVEQFF.

The chain joins TRBV5-1 to TRBJ1-4; D remains unclear. V dropped 4 bases and J dropped 6 bases, with 19 bases sitting between them. There are 16 residues in the CDR3. The germline gives CDR1 SGHRS, CDR2 YFSETQ. The chain's CDR3 is CASSAGSGEIYEKLFF. The DNA of the CDR3 is TGCGCCAGCAGCGCCGGGTCGGGAGAGATTTATGAAAAACTGTTTTTT. Complete variable domain (other parts from reference TRBV5-1 and TRBJ1-4): KAGVTQTPRYLIKTRGQQVTLSCSPISGHRSVSWYQQTPGQGLQFLFEYFSETQRNKGNFPGRFSGRQFSNSRSEMNVSTLELGDSALYLCASSAGSGEIYEKLFFGSGTQLSVL.

V gene TRBV6-5 combines with J gene TRBJ1-4; 8 bases fit TRBD1. V lost 6 bases to trimming and J lost 8 bases; unmatched junction nucleotides: 8. The germline gives CDR1 MNHEY, CDR2 SVGAGI. CDR3 length: 14 residues. The CDR3 region has the DNA TGTGCCAGCAGCCCGGGACAGGTCCGAGAAAAACTGTTTTTT. Translating it yields CASSPGQVREKLFF.

This chain uses TRBV7-9 with TRBJ2-1; D remains unclear. Trimming left V 4 bases short and J 3 bases short, with 10 bases between. Looked up from germline, CDR1 is SEHNR and CDR2 is FQNEAQ (reference sequence). The CDR3 covers 14 residues. The CDR3 DNA reads as TGTGCCAGCAGCTCCCTTAGCAGCTACAATGAGCAGTTCTTC. Its protein product is CASSSLSSYNEQFF.

V usage is TRBV6-5 and J usage is TRBJ2-1, with TRBD1 matching 8 bases. The CDR3 length is 15 residues. The trim removed 5 bases at V and 1 base at J, leaving 4 bases unmatched. Per germline, CDR1 MNHEY and CDR2 SVGAGI. CDR3 nucleotides: TGTGCCAGCAGTCAAGGACAGGGATCCTACAATGAGCAGTTCTTC. Its protein product is CASSQGQGSYNEQFF.

V and J are TRBV5-5 and TRBJ2-7, with D unresolved. Germline assignment: CDR1 SGHKS and CDR2 YYEKEE (reference sequence). The length of the CDR3 is 13 residues. The V end lost 2 bases, the J end lost 0 bases, and 6 bases lay between the germline ends. The CDR3 DNA follows: TGTGCCAGCAGCTTCTCAGGCTCCTACGAGCAGTACTTC. Protein: CASSFSGSYEQYF.

This chain links TRBV4-1 with TRBJ2-7; TRBD1 agrees at 9 bases. Per germline, CDR1 MGHRA and CDR2 YSYEKL. With 3 bases clipped from V and 1 base from J, the junction kept 7 bases outside the gene matches. The CDR3 is 16 amino acids. The CDR3 spells CASSQGDRVRSYEQYF. Written as DNA, the CDR3 is TGCGCCAGCAGCCAGGGGGACAGGGTGAGATCCTACGAGCAGTACTTC.

The chain has TRBV4-3 and TRBJ2-7, with 9 positions matching TRBD2. Germline assignment: CDR1 LGHNA and CDR2 YSLEER. Losses at the gene ends were 2 bases for V and 3 bases for J; bases not matched to a gene: 14. This CDR3 region has 18 residues. CDR3 sequence: CASSQMGAIAGVIYEQYF. CDR3 nucleotides: TGCGCCAGCAGCCAAATGGGGGCCATAGCGGGAGTGATCTACGAGCAGTACTTC.

This clone came up once. The junction does not match germline at one end; this may be a read error. This chain uses TRBV7-9 with TRBJ1-1, with 7 bases identical to TRBD1. CDR1 and CDR2 from the germline V gene are SEHNR and FQNEAQ (reference sequence). CDR3 length: 14 residues. CDR3 sequence (DNA): TGTGCCCCTAAGGCAGGGGGGATGAAAACTGAAGCTTTCTTT. This encodes CAPKAGGMKTEAFF.

The V call is TRBV30, the J call TRBJ1-5; 12 bases fit TRBD1. With 3 bases clipped from V and 6 bases from J, the junction kept 6 bases outside the gene matches. Germline V gene lookup returns CDR1 GTSNPN and CDR2 SVGIG (reference sequence). This CDR3 spans 15 amino acids. The CDR3 loop reads CAWREGTGGGQPQHF. Written as DNA, the CDR3 is TGTGCCTGGAGAGAAGGGACAGGGGGCGGTCAGCCCCAGCATTTT.

The V gene is TRBV29-1, the J gene TRBJ2-2; D may be TRBD1 (6 bases). The V and J ends lost 6 bases and 4 bases respectively, with 9 bases between them. The germline V gene has CDR1 SQVTM and CDR2 ANQGSEA. This CDR3 is 12 amino acids long. The chain's CDR3 is CSVQGTTGELFF. Written as DNA, the CDR3 is TGCAGCGTACAGGGTACCACCGGGGAGCTGTTTTTT.

The chain uses TRBV27 and TRBJ1-4; D perhaps matches TRBD1 (6 bases). This CDR3 region has 16 residues. The germline V and J ends were trimmed by 5 bases and 0 bases, with 13 bases remaining between them. The germline V gene has CDR1 MNHEY and CDR2 SMNVEV (reference sequence). This chain's CDR3 is CASSHSYRATNEKLFF. CDR3 coding DNA: TGTGCCAGCAGTCACTCCTACAGGGCAACTAATGAAAAACTGTTTTTT.

The genes are TRBV21-1 and TRBJ2-2; the table's TRBD2 call for D was not verified on the DNA. TRBV21-1 is an annotated pseudogene. This CDR3 comprises 17 residues. The CDR3 region has the DNA TGTGCCAGCAGCAAAGAAACTAGCCGAAAATCCACCGGGGAGCTGTTTTTT. Amino acid sequence: CASSKETSRKSTGELFF.

The chain employs TRBV28 and TRBJ2-7, with 9 nucleotides matching TRBD2. Trimming at V came to 5 bases and at J to 0 bases, leaving 2 bases not matched to a gene. Germline V gene data show CDR1 as MDHEN and CDR2 as SYDVKM. The CDR3 loop spans 14 amino acids. The CDR3 reads CASSNSGSSYEQYF. The CDR3 nucleotides read TGTGCCAGCAGTAATAGCGGGAGCTCCTACGAGCAGTACTTC. The whole variable domain, filled in from reference TRBV28 and TRBJ2-7, reads DVKVTQSSRYLVKRTGEKVFLECVQDMDHENMFWYRQDPGLGLRLIYFSYDVKMKEKGDIPEGYSVSREKKERFSLILESASTNQTSMYLCASSNSGSSYEQYFGPGTRLTVT.